These 2 T cell receptor beta chains originate from one sample sequenced in a study of blood T cell repertoires in COVID-19. Profiling relied on immunoSEQ multiplex PCR, and the TCRdb table lists in-frame clones only, not all of them. The repertoire has more than 250,000 clones, roughly 86% of them found once; the top ten carry about 2.7%. The sequencing input was PBMCs or T cells enriched from blood (not recorded which). Every receptor here comes from a woman aged 18-35 years who had recovered from COVID-19.

V and J are TRBV19 and TRBJ2-7, with D possibly matching TRBD2 (5 bases). Germline CDR1 is LNHDA and CDR2 is SQIVND (reference sequence). Trimming shortened V by 1 base and J by 2 bases, and 9 bases separated the two germline ends. The CDR3 loop spans 14 amino acids. CDR3 DNA: TGTGCCAGTAGTATAGTTGAGGGTACCTACGAGCAGTACTTC. Translated: CASSIVEGTYEQYF.

The chain links TRBV4-2 to TRBJ2-1; no clear D. The CDR3 runs to 15 residues. CDR1 is LGHNA, CDR2 YNFKEQ, per germline. Trimming removed 1 base at V and 10 bases at J, with 17 bases between. The CDR3: CASSQAFGEAYEQFF. The CDR3 region has the DNA TGTGCCAGCAGCCAAGCGTTCGGTGAGGCGTACGAGCAGTTCTTC.